This T cell receptor beta chain was sequenced for a study of T cell changes during pregnancy in multiple sclerosis. CDR3 length: 17 residues. The V gene end was trimmed by 4 bases and the J gene end by 0 bases; junction bases not matched to a gene: 7. CDR1 is SGHAT, CDR2 FQNNGV, per germline. Produced via immunoSEQ multiplex PCR; TCRdb's table is partial and in-frame only. The data show around 44,000 clones, less than 95% seen once. The sequence came from a female donor with multiple sclerosis, enrolled in a pregnancy study. J is TRBJ2-5 and V is TRBV11-2; TRBD2 agrees at 11 bases. Material: CD8+ T cells from peripheral blood mononuclear cells, obtained in the first trimester of pregnancy. CDR3 sequence (DNA): TGTGCCAGCAGCTCCGCAAGACTAGCGGGACACCAAGAGACCCAGTACTTC. This translates into CASSSARLAGHQETQYF.